The 29 T cell receptor beta chains below were found in one sample sequenced in a study of blood T cell repertoires in COVID-19. Produced via immunoSEQ multiplex PCR; TCRdb's table is partial and in-frame only. This table has 60,000 to 75,000 clones, around 83% appearing once. The sample comprised peripheral blood. Receptors originate from a human donor in a cohort sampled during active COVID-19.

The chain carries TRBV5-1 and TRBJ2-2; 7 bases map to TRBD1. The CDR3 spans 14 residues. Trimming removed 2 bases from V and 9 bases from J; junction bases left unmatched: 7. The germline V gene encodes CDR1 SGHRS and CDR2 YFSETQ. As DNA, the CDR3 is TGCGCCAGCAGCTTCTTAACAGGGGACCGGGAGCTGTTTTTT. Protein sequence: CASSFLTGDRELFF.

The sample holds one count of this clone. This chain joins TRBV7-3 and TRBJ1-1; 10 positions agree with TRBD1. There are 13 residues in the CDR3. V shed 8 bases and J 4 bases; nucleotides not matched to a gene: 4. The germline V gene encodes CDR1 SGHTA and CDR2 FQGTGA. The CDR3 DNA reads TGTGCCAGCGGCCGGGACAGGGGCACTGAAGCTTTCTTT. It specifies CASGRDRGTEAFF.

The count of this clone is one. The chain joins TRBV21-1 to TRBJ2-2; whether TRBD1, the table's D call, matches the DNA was not checked. TRBV21-1 is a pseudogene. The CDR3 is 14 residues long. As DNA, the CDR3 is TGTGCCAGCAGACAGGGGGCGAACACCGGGGAGCTGTTTTTT. Translation: CASRQGANTGELFF.

The chain links TRBV7-9 to TRBJ2-5; 10 bases fit TRBD2. Per germline, CDR1 SEHNR and CDR2 FQNEAQ (reference sequence). V lost 5 bases and J lost 5; bases outside the gene matches: 14. CDR3 length: 17 residues. CDR3 amino acids: CASSPGRSGGARETQYF. DNA for the CDR3: TGTGCCAGCAGCCCCGGGAGGAGCGGGGGGGCCCGGGAGACCCAGTACTTC.

This clone appeared a few times. Within the sample, other DNA sequences also encode this same CDR3. The chain joins TRBV20-1 to TRBJ2-7, with a tentative D call TRBD2 (6 bases). The germline V and J ends were trimmed by 7 bases and 5 bases, with 12 bases remaining between them. The CDR3 runs to 11 residues. CDR1 is DFQATT and CDR2 is SNEGSKA in the germline V gene (reference sequence). CDR3 region: CSVTSGHEQYF. The DNA of the CDR3 is TGCAGTGTGACTAGTGGCCACGAGCAGTACTTC.

The rearrangement links TRBV11-3 to TRBJ2-1; D call uncertain. This CDR3 is 12 amino acids long. V dropped 5 bases and J dropped 8 bases, with 10 bases sitting between them. Germline CDR1 SGHNT, CDR2 YENEEA. The CDR3 region is CASSLNQYEQFF. CDR3 DNA: TGTGCCAGCAGCCTCAATCAGTATGAGCAGTTCTTC.

The chain has TRBV27 and TRBJ1-2; maybe TRBD1 (6 bases). The ends were cut back, 6 bases at V and 5 bases at J, with 28 bases in the middle. The length of the CDR3 is 18 residues. Germline assignment: CDR1 MNHEY and CDR2 SMNVEV (reference sequence). In DNA, the CDR3 is TGTGCCAGCAGCTCAAGATCTTACATTCAGGGGTTTGGTTATGGCTACACCTTC. Amino acid sequence: CASSSRSYIQGFGYGYTF.

The V call is TRBV19, the J call TRBJ1-2; TRBD1 matches 8 bases. Germline lookup yields CDR1 LNHDA and CDR2 SQIVND (reference sequence). This CDR3 has 15 amino acids. V lost 2 bases to trimming and J lost 3 bases; unmatched junction nucleotides: 5. The CDR3: CASSISGGTDYGYTF. The CDR3 nucleotides read TGTGCCAGTAGTATATCAGGGGGCACGGACTATGGCTACACCTTC.

This chain uses TRBV9 with TRBJ1-6; D is undetermined. The germline V gene encodes CDR1 SGDLS and CDR2 YYNGEE. The CDR3 sequence is 15 residues long. Between the trimmed V and J ends, which lost 0 bases and 4 bases, there was a span of 8 bases. Here the CDR3 reads CASSVAGSYNSPLHF. CDR3 DNA: TGTGCCAGCAGCGTAGCCGGGTCTTATAATTCACCCCTCCACTTT.

The CDR3 DNA reads as TGTGCCAGCAGTTACTTGCACAGGGGATCCTACGAGCAGTACTTC. Amino acids: CASSYLHRGSYEQYF. The chain couples TRBV6-5 to TRBJ2-7; 7 positions match TRBD1. The germline gives CDR1 MNHEY, CDR2 SVGAGI. This CDR3 is 15 amino acids long. The junction had 4 bases not matched to a gene; V was cut back by 1 base and J by 1 base.

The chain has TRBV18 and TRBJ2-1; 11 nucleotides align to TRBD2. Trimming took 1 base from V and 7 from J; bases not matched to a gene: 15. CDR3 length: 19 residues. CDR1 KGHSH and CDR2 LQKENI come from the germline V gene. CDR3 loop: CASSPRGGRLAGGTNEQFF. CDR3 nucleotide sequence: TGTGCCAGCTCACCACGAGGGGGAAGGCTAGCGGGAGGAACGAATGAGCAGTTCTTC.

The genes are TRBV28 and TRBJ2-1, with 10 bases fitting TRBD1. The CDR3 covers 15 residues. CDR1 is MDHEN and CDR2 is SYDVKM in the germline V gene. The V gene end was trimmed by 4 bases and the J gene end by 7 bases; junction bases not matched to a gene: 7. Here the CDR3 DNA reads TGTGCCAGCAGTTCGGACAGGGGGTTTTCGAATGAGCAGTTCTTC. Translation gives CASSSDRGFSNEQFF. Variable domain in full (rest from reference TRBV28 and TRBJ2-1): DVKVTQSSRYLVKRTGEKVFLECVQDMDHENMFWYRQDPGLGLRLIYFSYDVKMKEKGDIPEGYSVSREKKERFSLILESASTNQTSMYLCASSSDRGFSNEQFFGPGTRLTVL.

The chain is built from TRBV6-2 or TRBV6-3 and TRBJ1-5; a weak D match, TRBD1 (5 bases). This CDR3 has 14 amino acids. The V gene's germline CDR1 is MNHEY and CDR2 SVGEGT. Trimming removed 4 bases from V and 4 bases from J, with 11 bases in between. CDR3 nucleotides: TGTGCCAGCAGTTCCCAGGGTTTAAATCAGCCCCAGCATTTT. Encoded protein: CASSSQGLNQPQHF.

Concerning this clone itself: One junction end disagrees with the germline gene, perhaps due to a read error. This sequence joins TRBV6-1 and TRBJ1-5, with D possibly TRBD1 on 6 matching bases. Germline loops: CDR1 MNHNS, CDR2 SASEGT. The CDR3 is 15 residues long. In DNA, the CDR3 is TGTGCCAGCAGTAAAGCCGGGACAAGGGGCCAGCCCCAGCATTTT. Translation: CASSKAGTRGQPQHF.

This clone was detected many times. The chain couples TRBV7-9 to TRBJ1-4, with D possibly TRBD1 on 6 matching bases. The CDR3 totals 12 residues. The germline V gene has CDR1 SEHNR and CDR2 FQNEAQ (reference sequence). Trimming removed 3 bases from V and 8 bases from J, with 7 bases in between. The DNA of the CDR3 is TGTGCCAGCAGCTTCGGGACAGAAAAACTGTTTTTT. Translating it yields CASSFGTEKLFF.

The chain recombines TRBV7-3 with TRBJ2-1, with 9 bases lining up with TRBD1. Per germline, CDR1 SGHTA and CDR2 FQGTGA. This CDR3 has 16 residues. The V segment lost 3 bases and the J segment 7 bases; nucleotides outside the gene matches: 10. Written as DNA, the CDR3 is TGTGCCAGCAGCTTCCCCCCGGGACAGGGCCTTAATGAGCAGTTCTTC. The encoded protein is CASSFPPGQGLNEQFF.

V and J are TRBV9 and TRBJ2-1, with TRBD2 as a possible D gene (6 bases). Trimming stripped 3 bases from V and 5 bases from J, with 15 bases between. Per the germline V gene, CDR1 is SGDLS and CDR2 is YYNGEE. The length of the CDR3 is 15 residues. Here the CDR3 DNA reads TGTGCCAGCAGCGCCCGAGGGACTGGCGACAATGAGCAGTTCTTC. Its translation: CASSARGTGDNEQFF.

The chain is built from TRBV6-5 and TRBJ2-7; 8 bases match TRBD1. The CDR3 has 13 residues. With V trimmed by 4 bases and J by 7 bases, 6 bases remained unmatched. Germline CDR1 MNHEY, CDR2 SVGAGI. CDR3 in amino acids: CASSWTGPGEQYF. The DNA of the CDR3 is TGTGCCAGCAGTTGGACAGGGCCGGGAGAGCAGTACTTC.

The CDR3 coding sequence is TGTGCCAGCAGCCCTGATTCCGGGACTAGGGTCTACGAGCAGTACTTC. Protein product: CASSPDSGTRVYEQYF. This chain connects TRBV5-6 to TRBJ2-7, with 8 bases lining up with TRBD2. This CDR3 region has 16 residues. With V trimmed by 4 bases and J by 3 bases, 12 bases remained unmatched. Germline lookup yields CDR1 SGHDT and CDR2 YYEEEE.

This clone was observed a few times. The CDR3 loop reads CASRPGRQGSINTEAFF. DNA for the CDR3: TGCGCCAGCAGACCGGGTAGACAGGGTTCGATCAACACTGAAGCTTTCTTT. The chain recombines TRBV5-1 with TRBJ1-1; 7 bases match TRBD1. The CDR3 extends over 17 amino acids. The germline V gene has CDR1 SGHRS and CDR2 YFSETQ. V lost 5 bases to trimming and J lost 2 bases; unmatched junction nucleotides: 15.

This rearrangement joins TRBV5-1 to TRBJ2-1; 8 nucleotides line up with TRBD2. Germline CDR1 SGHRS, CDR2 YFSETQ. V lost 2 bases and J lost 0; bases outside the gene matches: 1. This CDR3 comprises 15 residues. CDR3 region: CASSLAGDSYNEQFF. The DNA of the CDR3 is TGCGCCAGCAGCTTAGCGGGGGACTCCTACAATGAGCAGTTCTTC. Full variable domain (missing parts from reference TRBV5-1 and TRBJ2-1): KAGVTQTPRYLIKTRGQQVTLSCSPISGHRSVSWYQQTPGQGLQFLFEYFSETQRNKGNFPGRFSGRQFSNSRSEMNVSTLELGDSALYLCASSLAGDSYNEQFFGPGTRLTVL.

The chain carries TRBV5-4 and TRBJ2-1; 13 bases map to TRBD2. With 2 bases clipped from V and 8 bases from J, the junction kept 13 bases outside the gene matches. CDR3 size: 18 residues. The V gene's germline CDR1 is SGHNT and CDR2 YYREEE (reference sequence). The CDR3, as DNA: TGTGCCAGCAGCTTAGGACTAGCGGGGGAGATACCCGAGGATGAGCAGTTCTTC. It specifies CASSLGLAGEIPEDEQFF.

The chain uses TRBV11-3 and TRBJ2-3; perhaps TRBD2 as D (5 bases). This CDR3 is 14 amino acids long. The V end was cut by 5 bases, the J end by 8 bases, with 17 bases between. Looked up from germline, CDR1 is SGHNT and CDR2 is YENEEA. CDR3 sequence reads: CASSPGLAVGTQYF. In nucleotides, the CDR3 is TGTGCCAGCAGCCCAGGACTCGCAGTCGGTACGCAGTATTTT.

The chain recombines TRBV6-1 with TRBJ1-2; D unclear. The CDR3 consists of 15 residues. Looked up from germline, CDR1 is MNHNS and CDR2 is SASEGT. V lost 2 bases and J lost 2, with 12 bases in between. The CDR3 sequence is CASSEQWRSNYGYTF. As DNA, the CDR3 is TGTGCCAGCAGTGAACAGTGGAGGTCCAACTATGGCTACACCTTC.

This clone has just one count. The chain links TRBV5-6 to TRBJ1-1; 7 bases map to TRBD1. J gave up 6 bases and V 1 base, and 9 bases lay outside the gene matches. CDR1 is SGHDT, CDR2 YYEEEE, per germline. This CDR3 is 15 amino acids long. DNA of the CDR3: TGTGCCAGCAGCTTGACGCCACAGGGGAGGCCTGAAGCTTTCTTT. Protein: CASSLTPQGRPEAFF.

V usage is TRBV6-5 and J usage is TRBJ2-2, with 12 positions matching TRBD2. CDR3 length: 15 residues. Unmatched junction bases numbered 4, after V lost 7 bases and J lost 4 bases. Germline CDR1 and CDR2: MNHEY and SVGAGI. CDR3 amino acids: CASTLLAGGTGELFF. CDR3 coding DNA: TGTGCCAGCACCCTACTAGCGGGGGGCACCGGGGAGCTGTTTTTT.

Here the CDR3 reads CASSAGTDLYSGNTIYF. The CDR3 nucleotides are TGTGCCAGCAGCGCCGGGACAGATCTTTACTCTGGAAACACCATATATTTT. The V call is TRBV5-4, the J call TRBJ1-3; 7 nucleotides align to TRBD1. In germline, CDR1 is SGHNT, CDR2 YYREEE (reference sequence). This CDR3 has 17 amino acids. V dropped 4 bases and J dropped 0; count of bases not matched to a gene: 10.

The chain links TRBV30 to TRBJ2-5; 8 bases are a match to TRBD2. Germline lookup yields CDR1 GTSNPN and CDR2 SVGIG (reference sequence). CDR3 length equals 14 residues. The junction had 7 bases not matched to a gene; V was cut back by 5 bases and J by 2 bases. The CDR3 spells CAWFLAGKQETQYF. DNA of the CDR3: TGTGCCTGGTTTCTAGCGGGCAAACAAGAGACCCAGTACTTC.

This chain uses TRBV27 with TRBJ2-1; TRBD2 agrees at 8 bases. The CDR3 extends over 13 amino acids. Germline trimming cut 6 bases from V and 7 bases from J; bases unmatched to any gene: 5. Germline assignment: CDR1 MNHEY and CDR2 SMNVEV (reference sequence). CDR3 residues: CASRRTSTNEQFF. The CDR3 DNA reads TGTGCCAGCAGGCGGACTAGCACAAATGAGCAGTTCTTC.